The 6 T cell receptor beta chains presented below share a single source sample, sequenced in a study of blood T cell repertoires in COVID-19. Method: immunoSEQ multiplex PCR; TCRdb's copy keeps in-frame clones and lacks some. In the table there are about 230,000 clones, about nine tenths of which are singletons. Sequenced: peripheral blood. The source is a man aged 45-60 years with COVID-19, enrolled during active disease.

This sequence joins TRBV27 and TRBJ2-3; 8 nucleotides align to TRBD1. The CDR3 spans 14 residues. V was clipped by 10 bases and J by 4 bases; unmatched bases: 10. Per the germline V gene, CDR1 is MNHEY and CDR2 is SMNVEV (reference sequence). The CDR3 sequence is CATRKQGVSDTQYF. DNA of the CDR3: TGTGCCACCCGCAAACAGGGGGTTTCAGATACGCAGTATTTT.

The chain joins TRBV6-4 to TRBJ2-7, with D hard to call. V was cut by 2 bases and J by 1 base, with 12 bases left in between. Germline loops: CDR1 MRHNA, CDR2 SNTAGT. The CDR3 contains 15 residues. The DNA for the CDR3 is TGTGCCAGCAGTGACGCTGAGTCCGTATCCTACGAGCAGTACTTC. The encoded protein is CASSDAESVSYEQYF.

The CDR3 reads CASRPRGITYEQYF. CDR3 coding DNA: TGTGCCAGCAGACCCAGAGGGATAACCTACGAGCAGTACTTC. This rearrangement joins TRBV6-1 to TRBJ2-7; D possibly corresponds to TRBD2 (5 bases). V was cut by 6 bases and J by 2 bases, with 14 bases left in between. Germline CDR1 and CDR2: MNHNS and SASEGT. CDR3 size: 14 residues.

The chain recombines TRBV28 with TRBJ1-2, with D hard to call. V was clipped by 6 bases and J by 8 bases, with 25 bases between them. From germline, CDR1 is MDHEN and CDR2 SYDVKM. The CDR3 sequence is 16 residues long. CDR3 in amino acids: CASSSSTLRPGGGYTF. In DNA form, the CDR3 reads TGTGCCAGCAGCTCCTCAACCTTGAGACCCGGAGGAGGCTACACCTTC.

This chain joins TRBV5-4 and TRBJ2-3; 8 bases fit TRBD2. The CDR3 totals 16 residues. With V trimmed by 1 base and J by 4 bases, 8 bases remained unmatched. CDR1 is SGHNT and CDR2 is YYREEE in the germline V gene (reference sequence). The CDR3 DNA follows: TGTGCCAGCAGCTTGTTTGCGGCGGGAGGCGCAGATACGCAGTATTTT. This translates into CASSLFAAGGADTQYF.

CDR3 amino acids: CASSPGIRQGYNYGYTF. The CDR3 region has the DNA TGTGCCAGCAGCCCCGGAATCCGCCAGGGATATAACTATGGCTACACCTTC. V and J are TRBV7-9 and TRBJ1-2; D might be TRBD1 (5 bases). The germline V and J ends were trimmed by 5 bases and 1 base, with 20 bases remaining between them. The CDR3 loop spans 17 amino acids. Germline V gene data show CDR1 as SEHNR and CDR2 as FQNEAQ (reference sequence).